This record concerns one T cell receptor (beta chain) sequence. Its antigen is still unknown. The sample comes from a study of CD8+ T cells in alopecia areata. For the study at large: Patients in the study were on tofacitinib for 6 to 18 months, then off it for 6 months.

cDNA reverse transcribed from extracted RNA served as the sequencing template. Using immunoSEQ multiplex PCR, the repertoire was profiled, and TCRdb retains in-frame clones only, with some absent. The table has roughly 220,000 clones, less than 45% seen once. There are 15 residues in the CDR3. V gave up 3 bases and J gave up 2 bases, with 8 bases separating them. CDR1 and CDR2 (germline): SNHLY, FYNNEI. Treatment of the sample: oral pan-JAK inhibitor, 5-10 mg twice daily. Study-level points and caveats: Whether baseline CD8+ expansion is linked to response remains uncertain, given a single nonresponder. Scalp and blood retained many expanded lesional clones during tofacitinib. Lesional tissue from the scalp (especially in alopecia totalis/universalis) showed higher clonality than normal scalp.

This chain connects TRBV2 to TRBJ2-6, with D possibly TRBD1 on 5 matching bases. Sequenced material: CD4+ T cells sorted from blood, taken at approximately week 30, from a patient treated with tofacitinib. The clonotype comes from a human donor with alopecia areata. The CDR3, as DNA: TGTGCCAGCAGTGAGGGGCAGACTGGGGCCAACGTCCTGACTTTC. Its translation: CASSEGQTGANVLTF.